Below are 10 T cell receptor beta chains sequenced from a single sample in a study of T-cell reconstitution after alpha-beta-depleted transplantation in children. Unique molecular identifiers were built into the TCRbeta library. TCRdb reanalysed the PCR reads using MiXCR and keeps one entry per CDR3 protein. This table holds 450,000 to 500,000 distinct CDR3 sequences, around an eighth found once. The material sequenced was PBMCs from the stem cell graft donor, taken from the stem cell graft. These receptors were collected from a human donor who donated a stem cell graft to a child with combined immunodeficiency.

This clonotype occurred many times. The rearrangement uses TRBV5-5 and TRBJ2-2; possible D gene TRBD2, 6 bases. From germline, CDR1 is SGHKS and CDR2 YYEKEE (reference sequence). The length of the CDR3 is 13 residues. Trimming took 4 bases from V and 7 from J, leaving 11 bases between them. CDR3 in amino acids: CASSRPSDGELFF. The CDR3 DNA reads as TGTGCCAGCAGCAGACCTAGCGACGGGGAGCTGTTTTTT. The variable domain in full, with the rest retrieved from reference TRBV5-5 and TRBJ2-2, is DAGVTQSPTHLIKTRGQQVTLRCSPISGHKSVSWYQQVLGQGPQFIFQYYEKEERGRGNFPDRFSARQFPNYSSELNVNALLLGDSALYLCASSRPSDGELFFGEGSRLTVL.

V is TRBV6-5 and J is TRBJ1-5; D is unresolved. Per germline, CDR1 MNHEY and CDR2 SVGAGI. The V and J ends lost 4 bases and 5 bases respectively, with 12 bases between them. The CDR3 covers 14 residues. The CDR3 is CASSFPGPHQPQHF. The CDR3 DNA reads as TGTGCCAGCAGTTTTCCCGGGCCCCATCAGCCCCAGCATTTT.

This sequence joins TRBV12-3 or TRBV12-4 and TRBJ2-3; no clear D gene. CDR3 size: 14 residues. Trimming took off 5 bases at V and 2 bases at J, with 11 bases between the two ends. The CDR3 bases are TGTGCCAGCAGTAAATTGGTATCCACAGATACGCAGTATTTT. Protein: CASSKLVSTDTQYF.

This sequence joins TRBV4-3 and TRBJ1-1, with 7 nucleotides matching TRBD1. The CDR3 totals 14 residues. Germline CDR1 and CDR2: LGHNA and YSLEER. Trimming took 4 bases from V and 1 from J; bases not matched to a gene: 3. The CDR3: CASSRRQGNTEAFF. CDR3 DNA: TGCGCCAGCAGCCGACGACAGGGGAACACTGAAGCTTTCTTT.

This clonotype was seen more than once but under ten times. The V and J genes are TRBV6-2 or TRBV6-3 and TRBJ2-1, with TRBD2 matching 7 bases. Germline CDR1 reads MNHEY; CDR2 reads SVGEGT. The CDR3 has 13 residues. The V segment lost 4 bases and the J segment 8 bases; nucleotides outside the gene matches: 5. The CDR3: CASSSWGGYEQFF. The CDR3 DNA is TGTGCCAGCAGTTCCTGGGGGGGGTATGAGCAGTTCTTC.

This clonotype showed up many times. The chain recombines TRBV2 with TRBJ1-2; D uncertain. This CDR3 spans 14 amino acids. Trimming removed 5 bases from V and 8 bases from J, with 18 bases in between. In germline, CDR1 is SNHLY, CDR2 FYNNEI. The CDR3 coding sequence is TGTGCCAGCAGTCCGGTGTCTGCAACCTGGGGCTACACCTTC. Translated: CASSPVSATWGYTF.

This clonotype showed up just a few times. V is TRBV9 and J is TRBJ2-3; 8 positions match TRBD1. The CDR3 is 16 amino acids. V was clipped by 4 bases and J by 3 bases; unmatched bases: 10. The germline CDR1 and CDR2 sequences are SGDLS and YYNGEE. DNA of the CDR3: TGTGCCAGCAGCACACGACAGGGGACGGGTACAGATACGCAGTATTTT. This codes for CASSTRQGTGTDTQYF.

In this sample, this clonotype turned up many times. The CDR3 bases are TGTGCCAGCAGTTTCAGCGGTGACACTGAAGCTTTCTTT. This translates into CASSFSGDTEAFF. The chain carries TRBV12-3 or TRBV12-4 and TRBJ1-1; D gene unclear. CDR3 length equals 13 residues. Deletions cut 3 bases from V and 3 bases from J, with 8 bases between.

The V and J genes are TRBV7-2 and TRBJ2-1; 8 bases are a match to TRBD2. The CDR3 runs to 16 residues. V lost 5 bases, J lost 3 bases, and 9 bases stayed unmatched. Germline CDR1 SGHTA, CDR2 FQGNSA. The CDR3 coding sequence is TGTGCCAGCAGCCGACTAGCGAATACACTCTACAATGAGCAGTTCTTC. It translates to CASSRLANTLYNEQFF.

This clonotype was recorded a few times. V usage is TRBV9 and J usage is TRBJ1-2, with a tentative D call TRBD1 (5 bases). Germline V CDR1 and CDR2: SGDLS, YYNGEE. Trimming took off 0 bases at V and 3 bases at J, with 15 bases between the two ends. This CDR3 is built from 16 residues. The CDR3 protein is CASSVAVSRDDYGYTF. Here the CDR3 DNA reads TGTGCCAGCAGCGTAGCGGTATCCAGGGACGACTATGGCTACACCTTC.